The sequence of this T cell receptor (beta chain) was determined in a study of chemoradiotherapy in HPV16-positive cancers. Study in general: Candidate HPV-specific clones and shared TCR motifs came from two HPV16-positive patients.

Within the sample, this clone is medium-sized. Its target is not known. This CDR3 has 13 amino acids. CDR1 is MRHNA and CDR2 is SNTAGT in the germline V gene. V lost 0 bases and J lost 4, with 4 bases in between. Repertoires were sampled repeatedly during chemoradiotherapy. Study findings and constraints: Non-HPV-specific T cells did not expand in tumors during treatment, whereas candidate HPV-specific clones and E7-related motifs did. The functional HPV-specific definition rests on just a couple of HPV16-positive patients.

Here immunoSEQ multiplex PCR was the method, and the copy in TCRdb shows in-frame clones only, minus some. Among some 70,000 clones listed, roughly 90% were seen once. This TCR was sampled from a human donor with HPV-associated anogenital cancer. Specimen: blood, collected from a patient who underwent chemoradiotherapy. V is TRBV6-4 and J is TRBJ2-1; D remains ambiguous. CDR3 sequence: CASSDSSYNEQFF. The CDR3 nucleotides read TGTGCCAGCAGTGACTCGAGTTACAATGAGCAGTTCTTC.